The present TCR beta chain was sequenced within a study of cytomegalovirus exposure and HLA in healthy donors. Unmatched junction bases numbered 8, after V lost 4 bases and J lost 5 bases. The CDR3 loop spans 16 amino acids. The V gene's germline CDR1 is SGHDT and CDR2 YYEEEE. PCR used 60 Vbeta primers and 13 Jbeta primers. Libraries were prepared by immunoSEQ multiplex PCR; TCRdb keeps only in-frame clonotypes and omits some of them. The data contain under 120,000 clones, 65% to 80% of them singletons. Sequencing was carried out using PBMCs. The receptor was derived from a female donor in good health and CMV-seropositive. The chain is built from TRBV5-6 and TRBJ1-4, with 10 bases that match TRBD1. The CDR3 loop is CASSRDRGIINEKLFF. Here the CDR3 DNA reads TGTGCCAGCAGCCGGGACAGGGGTATAATAAATGAAAAACTGTTTTTT.